This T cell receptor (beta chain) was recovered during a study of blood T cell repertoires in COVID-19 (TCRdb year 2020). Regarding the research as a whole: Samples from collaborators originated in the United States, Italy and Spain and spanned both the acute and convalescent phases of COVID-19. The repertoires were released in a freely available public database meant as a resource for research on the immune response to SARS-CoV-2. The samples were drawn from the first 160 participants of the ongoing ImmuneRACE study and from 1,254 subjects provided by 6 global collaborators. The material from the prospective study consisted of cDNA or gDNA derived from T cells, B-cell-depleted T cells, or PBMCs. Subjects who had been exposed to COVID-19, were actively infected with it, or had recovered from it provided the deeply sampled blood TCRbeta repertoires that made up the dataset. Where HLA class I and class II types were available, the types were taken from metadata supplied by the sample provider, not from assay-based typing. The sample metadata nearly always contained a de-identified subject ID, COVID-19 status, age in years and sex. Overall results and qualifications from the work: The amount of clinical and demographic metadata varied by source and participant and was provided uncurated.

TCRbeta CDR3 regions were amplified from genomic DNA using the immunoSEQ Assay, a bias-controlled multiplex PCR. For the original study's pipeline: The number of nucleated cells in each sample was estimated by amplification of reference gene primers within the assay. Sequence reads were collapsed and filtered to measure the absolute abundance of every unique TCRbeta CDR3 rearrangement. For each sample, productive Simpson clonality was calculated as the square root of Simpson's diversity index across productive rearrangements. Imported from immuneACCESS, the table was reduced by TCRdb to in-frame sequences with V and J called. These copies leave out some clones; in studies compared against another copy, an unresolved V gene accounts for under half, and the cause of the remainder is not known. Clone size and V and J calls were adopted from that table, with D and trimming inferred from the DNA. In this sample the table shows some 350,000 clones, around 83% of which occur a single time. Around 3% of the sample rests with the top ten.

On this clone itself: This clone's antigen is unknown. No qualities accompany the bases; no much larger clone lies one base away.

From the cysteine up to the phenylalanine, the CDR3 has a length of 15 residues. Only the CDR3 part of the read is kept: 45 bases, read in frame from the first base. Taken from the germline V gene, the CDR1 and CDR2 loops are SGHRS and YFSETQ. Compared with germline, V lacks 4 bases and J lacks 3 bases; bases without a gene match: 6. Collaborating institutions collected whole blood in K2EDTA tubes following their own protocols. Collaborator samples were shipped for TCRbeta analysis as frozen whole blood, isolated PBMCs, or DNA extracted from either sample type. The chain links TRBV5-1 with TRBJ2-1; 8 junctional bases match TRBD2. The origin of this receptor is a man under 40 with active or convalescent COVID-19. Sequencing was performed on peripheral blood. The CDR3 protein sequence reads: CASSGSSGDYNEQFF. The base sequence is TGCGCCAGCAGCGGTAGTAGCGGGGACTACAATGAGCAGTTCTTC.